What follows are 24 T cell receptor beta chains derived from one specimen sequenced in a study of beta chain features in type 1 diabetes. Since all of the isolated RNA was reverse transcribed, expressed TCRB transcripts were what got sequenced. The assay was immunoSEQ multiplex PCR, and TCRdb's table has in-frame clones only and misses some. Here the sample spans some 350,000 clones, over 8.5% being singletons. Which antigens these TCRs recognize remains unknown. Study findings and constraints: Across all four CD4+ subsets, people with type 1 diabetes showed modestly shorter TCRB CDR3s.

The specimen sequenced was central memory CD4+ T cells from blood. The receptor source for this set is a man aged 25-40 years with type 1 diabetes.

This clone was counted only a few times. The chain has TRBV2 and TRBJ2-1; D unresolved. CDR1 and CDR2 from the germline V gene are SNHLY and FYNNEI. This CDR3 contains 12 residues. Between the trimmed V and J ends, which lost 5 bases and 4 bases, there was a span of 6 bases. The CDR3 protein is CASSMQYNEQFF. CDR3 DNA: TGTGCCAGCAGTATGCAGTACAATGAGCAGTTCTTC.

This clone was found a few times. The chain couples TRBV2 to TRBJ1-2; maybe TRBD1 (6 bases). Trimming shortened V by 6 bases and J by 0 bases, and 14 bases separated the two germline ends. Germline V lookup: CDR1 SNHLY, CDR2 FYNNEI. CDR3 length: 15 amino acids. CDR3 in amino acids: CASSLEGGTNYGYTF. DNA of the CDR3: TGTGCCAGCAGCCTCGAGGGGGGAACTAACTATGGCTACACCTTC.

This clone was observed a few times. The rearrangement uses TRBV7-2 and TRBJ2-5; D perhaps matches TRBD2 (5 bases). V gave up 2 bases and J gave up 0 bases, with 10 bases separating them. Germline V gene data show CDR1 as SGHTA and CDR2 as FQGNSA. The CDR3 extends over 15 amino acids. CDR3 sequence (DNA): TGTGCCAGCAGCTTAAACGGGAACTACCAAGAGACCCAGTACTTC. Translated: CASSLNGNYQETQYF.

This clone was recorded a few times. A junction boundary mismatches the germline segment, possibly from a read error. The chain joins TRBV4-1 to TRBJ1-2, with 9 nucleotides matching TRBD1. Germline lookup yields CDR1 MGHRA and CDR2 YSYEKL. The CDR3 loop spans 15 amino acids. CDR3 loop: CASSQEGGTGYGYTF. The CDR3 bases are TGTGCCAGCAGCCAAGAAGGGGGGACAGGGTATGGCTACACCTTC.

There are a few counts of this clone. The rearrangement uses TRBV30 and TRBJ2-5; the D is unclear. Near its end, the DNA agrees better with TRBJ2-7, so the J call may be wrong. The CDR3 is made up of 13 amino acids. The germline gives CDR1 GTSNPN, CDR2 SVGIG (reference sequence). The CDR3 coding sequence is TGTGCCTGCGAAAGGATTGCCACCTACGAGCAGTACTTC. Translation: CACERIATYEQYF.

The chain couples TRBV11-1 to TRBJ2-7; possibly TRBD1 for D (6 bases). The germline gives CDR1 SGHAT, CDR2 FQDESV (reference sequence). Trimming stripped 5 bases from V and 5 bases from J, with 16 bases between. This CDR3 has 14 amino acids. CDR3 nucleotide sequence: TGTGCCAGCAGCCGTCAAACAGGGTCAGACGAGCAGTACTTC. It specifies CASSRQTGSDEQYF.

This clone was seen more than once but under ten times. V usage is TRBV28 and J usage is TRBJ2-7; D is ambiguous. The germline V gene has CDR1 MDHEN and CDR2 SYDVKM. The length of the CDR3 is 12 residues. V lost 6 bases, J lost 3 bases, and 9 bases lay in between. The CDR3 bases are TGTGCCAGCAGGTCAACCAGCTACGAGCAGTACTTC. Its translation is CASRSTSYEQYF.

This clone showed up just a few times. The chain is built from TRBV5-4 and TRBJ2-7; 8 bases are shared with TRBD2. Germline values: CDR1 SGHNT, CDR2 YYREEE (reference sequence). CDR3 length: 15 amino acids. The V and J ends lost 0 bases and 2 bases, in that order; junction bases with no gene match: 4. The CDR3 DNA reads TGTGCCAGCAGCTTGGATCTTAGCGGGACCTACGAGCAGTACTTC. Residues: CASSLDLSGTYEQYF.

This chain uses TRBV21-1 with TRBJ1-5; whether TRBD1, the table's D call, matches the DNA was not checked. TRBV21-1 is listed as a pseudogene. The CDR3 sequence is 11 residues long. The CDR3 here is CATKCNQPQHF. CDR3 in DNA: TGTGCCACCAAATGCAATCAGCCCCAGCATTTT.

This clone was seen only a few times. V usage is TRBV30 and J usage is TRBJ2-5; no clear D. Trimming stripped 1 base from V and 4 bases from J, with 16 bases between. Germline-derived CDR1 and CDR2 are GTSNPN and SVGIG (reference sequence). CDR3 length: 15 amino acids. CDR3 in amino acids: CAWSAQVLQRETQYF. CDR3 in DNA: TGTGCCTGGAGTGCCCAGGTACTACAGAGAGAGACCCAGTACTTC.

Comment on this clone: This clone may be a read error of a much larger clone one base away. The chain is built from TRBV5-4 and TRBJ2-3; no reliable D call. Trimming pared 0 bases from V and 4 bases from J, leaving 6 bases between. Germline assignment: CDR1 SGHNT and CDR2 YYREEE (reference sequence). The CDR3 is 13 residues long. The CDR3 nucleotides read TGTGCCAGCAGCTTGGCCGCCGCAGATACGCAGTATTTT. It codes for CASSLAAADTQYF.

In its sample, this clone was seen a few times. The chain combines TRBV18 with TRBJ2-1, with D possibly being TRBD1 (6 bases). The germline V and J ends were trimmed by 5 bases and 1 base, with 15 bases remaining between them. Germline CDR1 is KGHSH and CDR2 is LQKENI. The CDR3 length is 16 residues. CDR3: CASSSLGGPSYNEQFF. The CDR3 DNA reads TGTGCCAGCTCATCGTTAGGGGGACCGTCCTACAATGAGCAGTTCTTC.

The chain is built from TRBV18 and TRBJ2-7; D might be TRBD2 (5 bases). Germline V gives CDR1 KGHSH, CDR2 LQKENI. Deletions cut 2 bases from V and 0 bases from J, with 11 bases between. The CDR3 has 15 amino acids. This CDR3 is CASSPEVGASYEQYF. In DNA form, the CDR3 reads TGTGCCAGCTCACCAGAGGTGGGAGCCTCCTACGAGCAGTACTTC.

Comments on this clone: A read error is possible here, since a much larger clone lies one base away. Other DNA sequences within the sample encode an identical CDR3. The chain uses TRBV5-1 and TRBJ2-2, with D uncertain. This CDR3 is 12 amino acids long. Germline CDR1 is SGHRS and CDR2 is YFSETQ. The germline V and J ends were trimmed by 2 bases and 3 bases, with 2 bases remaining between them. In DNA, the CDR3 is TGCGCCAGCAGCTTATACACCGGGGAGCTGTTTTTT. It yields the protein CASSLYTGELFF. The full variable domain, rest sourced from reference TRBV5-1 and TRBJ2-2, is KAGVTQTPRYLIKTRGQQVTLSCSPISGHRSVSWYQQTPGQGLQFLFEYFSETQRNKGNFPGRFSGRQFSNSRSEMNVSTLELGDSALYLCASSLYTGELFFGEGSRLTVL.

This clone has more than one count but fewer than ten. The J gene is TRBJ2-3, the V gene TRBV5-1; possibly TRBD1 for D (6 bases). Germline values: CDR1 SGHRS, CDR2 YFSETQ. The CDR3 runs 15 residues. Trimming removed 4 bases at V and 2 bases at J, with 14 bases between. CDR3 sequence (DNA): TGCGCCAGCAGCCTACAGGGAATCCCCACAGATACGCAGTATTTT. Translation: CASSLQGIPTDTQYF.

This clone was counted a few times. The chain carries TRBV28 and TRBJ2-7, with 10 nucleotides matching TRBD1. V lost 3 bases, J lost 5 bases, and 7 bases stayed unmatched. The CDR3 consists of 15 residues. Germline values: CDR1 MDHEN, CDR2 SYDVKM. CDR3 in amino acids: CASSFYGTGVNEQYF. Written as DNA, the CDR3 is TGTGCCAGCAGTTTCTACGGGACAGGGGTAAACGAGCAGTACTTC. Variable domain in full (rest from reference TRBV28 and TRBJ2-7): DVKVTQSSRYLVKRTGEKVFLECVQDMDHENMFWYRQDPGLGLRLIYFSYDVKMKEKGDIPEGYSVSREKKERFSLILESASTNQTSMYLCASSFYGTGVNEQYFGPGTRLTVT.

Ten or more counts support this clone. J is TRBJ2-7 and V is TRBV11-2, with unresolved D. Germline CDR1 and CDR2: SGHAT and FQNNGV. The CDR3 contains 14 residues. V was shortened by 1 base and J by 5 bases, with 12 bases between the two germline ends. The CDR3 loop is CASSLVGLTHEQYF. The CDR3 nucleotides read TGTGCCAGCAGCTTAGTAGGCCTTACCCACGAGCAGTACTTC.

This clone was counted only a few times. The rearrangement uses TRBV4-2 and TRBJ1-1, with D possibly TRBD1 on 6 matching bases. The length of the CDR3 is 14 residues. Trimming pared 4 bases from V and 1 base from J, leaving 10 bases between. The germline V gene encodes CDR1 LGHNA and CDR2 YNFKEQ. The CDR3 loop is CASSPMDRNTEAFF. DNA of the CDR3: TGTGCCAGCAGCCCAATGGACAGGAACACTGAAGCTTTCTTT.

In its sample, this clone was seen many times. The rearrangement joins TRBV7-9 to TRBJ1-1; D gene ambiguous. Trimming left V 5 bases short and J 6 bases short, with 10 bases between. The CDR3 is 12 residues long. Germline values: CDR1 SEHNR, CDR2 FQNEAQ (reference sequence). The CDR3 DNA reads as TGTGCCAGCAGCCTCGTGGTGGCTGAAGCTTTCTTT. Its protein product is CASSLVVAEAFF.

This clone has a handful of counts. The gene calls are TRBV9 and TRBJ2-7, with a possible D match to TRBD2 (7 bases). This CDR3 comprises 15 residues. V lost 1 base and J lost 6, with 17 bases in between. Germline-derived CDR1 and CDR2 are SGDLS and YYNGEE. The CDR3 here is CASSVSGAGVTEQYF. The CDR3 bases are TGTGCCAGCAGCGTATCGGGGGCGGGAGTCACCGAGCAGTACTTC.

CDR3 loop: CASSYDRRGVYEQYF. CDR3 DNA: TGTGCCAGCAGTTACGACCGGCGGGGAGTGTACGAGCAGTACTTC. This rearrangement joins TRBV6-5 to TRBJ2-7, with a weak D call TRBD2 (6 bases). This CDR3 comprises 15 residues. The germline V gene encodes CDR1 MNHEY and CDR2 SVGAGI. Trimming removed 2 bases at V and 4 bases at J, with 15 bases between.

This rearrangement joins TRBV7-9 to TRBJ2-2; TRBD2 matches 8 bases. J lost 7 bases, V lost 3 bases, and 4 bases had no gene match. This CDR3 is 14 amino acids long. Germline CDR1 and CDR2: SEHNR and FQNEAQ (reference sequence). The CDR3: CASSFAGLGGELFF. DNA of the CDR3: TGTGCCAGCAGCTTCGCGGGACTAGGCGGGGAGCTGTTTTTT.

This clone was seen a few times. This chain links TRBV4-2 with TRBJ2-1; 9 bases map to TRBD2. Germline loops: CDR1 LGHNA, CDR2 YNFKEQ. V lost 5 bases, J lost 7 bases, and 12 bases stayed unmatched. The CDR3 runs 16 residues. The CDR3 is CASSLDVAGVGNEQFF. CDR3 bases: TGTGCCAGCAGCTTGGATGTAGCGGGAGTAGGAAATGAGCAGTTCTTC.

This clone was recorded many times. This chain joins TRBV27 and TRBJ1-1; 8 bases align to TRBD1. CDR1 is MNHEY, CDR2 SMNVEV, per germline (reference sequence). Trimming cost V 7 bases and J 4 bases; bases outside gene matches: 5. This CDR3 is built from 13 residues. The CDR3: CASNTGGSTEAFF. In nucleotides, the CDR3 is TGTGCCAGCAATACAGGGGGAAGCACTGAAGCTTTCTTT.